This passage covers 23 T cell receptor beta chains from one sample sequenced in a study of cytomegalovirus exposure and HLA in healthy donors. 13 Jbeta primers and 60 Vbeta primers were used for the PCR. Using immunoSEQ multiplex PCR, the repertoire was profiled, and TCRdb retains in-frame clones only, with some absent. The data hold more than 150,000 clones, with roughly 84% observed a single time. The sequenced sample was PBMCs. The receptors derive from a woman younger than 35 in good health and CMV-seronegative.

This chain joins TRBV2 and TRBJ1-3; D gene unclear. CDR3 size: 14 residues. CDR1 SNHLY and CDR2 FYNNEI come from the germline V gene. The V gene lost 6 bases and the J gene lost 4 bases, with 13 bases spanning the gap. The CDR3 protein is CASRGGRGGNTIYF. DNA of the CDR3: TGTGCCAGCAGGGGCGGTCGAGGGGGAAACACCATATATTTT.

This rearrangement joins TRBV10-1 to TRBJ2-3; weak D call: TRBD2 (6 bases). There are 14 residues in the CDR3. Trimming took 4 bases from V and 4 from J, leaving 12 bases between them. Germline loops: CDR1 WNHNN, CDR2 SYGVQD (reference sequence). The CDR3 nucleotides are TGCGCCAGCAGTGGCGGGGCAGTCGCAGATACGCAGTATTTT. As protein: CASSGGAVADTQYF.

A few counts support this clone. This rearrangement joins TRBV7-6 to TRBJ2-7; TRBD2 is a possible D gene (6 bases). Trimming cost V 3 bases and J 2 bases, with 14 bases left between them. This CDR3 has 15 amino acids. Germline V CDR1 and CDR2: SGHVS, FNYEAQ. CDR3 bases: TGTGCCAGCAGCTTCGGGTCGGCGGGGACCTACGAGCAGTACTTC. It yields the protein CASSFGSAGTYEQYF.

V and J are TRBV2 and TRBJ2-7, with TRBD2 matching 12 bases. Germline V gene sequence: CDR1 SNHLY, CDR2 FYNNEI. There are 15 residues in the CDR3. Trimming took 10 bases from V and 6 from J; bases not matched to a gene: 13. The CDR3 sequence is CATNLAGGTSGEQYF. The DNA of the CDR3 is TGTGCCACCAACCTAGCGGGGGGGACGAGTGGCGAGCAGTACTTC.

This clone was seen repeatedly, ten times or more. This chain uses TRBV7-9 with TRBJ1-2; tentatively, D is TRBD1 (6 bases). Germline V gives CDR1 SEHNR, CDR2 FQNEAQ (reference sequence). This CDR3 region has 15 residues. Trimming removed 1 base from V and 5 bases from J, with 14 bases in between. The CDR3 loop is CASSLGSGVEYGYTF. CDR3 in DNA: TGTGCCAGCAGCTTAGGGTCAGGGGTGGAATATGGCTACACCTTC.

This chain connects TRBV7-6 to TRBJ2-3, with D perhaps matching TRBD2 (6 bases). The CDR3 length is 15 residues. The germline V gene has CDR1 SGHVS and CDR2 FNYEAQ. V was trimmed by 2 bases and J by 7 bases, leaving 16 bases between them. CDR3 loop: CASSLTSRRFNTQYF. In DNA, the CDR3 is TGTGCCAGCAGCTTAACTAGCCGCCGTTTCAATACGCAGTATTTT.

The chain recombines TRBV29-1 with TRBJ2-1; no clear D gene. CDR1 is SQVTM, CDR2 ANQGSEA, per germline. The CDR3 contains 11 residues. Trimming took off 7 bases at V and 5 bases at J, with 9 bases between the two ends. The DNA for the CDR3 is TGCAGCGCGAACAAAAACAATGAGCAGTTCTTC. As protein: CSANKNNEQFF.

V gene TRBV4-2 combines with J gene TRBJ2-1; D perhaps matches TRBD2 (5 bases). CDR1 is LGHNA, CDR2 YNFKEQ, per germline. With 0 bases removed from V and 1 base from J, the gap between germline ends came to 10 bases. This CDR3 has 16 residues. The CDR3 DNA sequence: TGTGCCAGCAGCCAAGAAGGCGGGCCTTCCTACAATGAGCAGTTCTTC. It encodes CASSQEGGPSYNEQFF.

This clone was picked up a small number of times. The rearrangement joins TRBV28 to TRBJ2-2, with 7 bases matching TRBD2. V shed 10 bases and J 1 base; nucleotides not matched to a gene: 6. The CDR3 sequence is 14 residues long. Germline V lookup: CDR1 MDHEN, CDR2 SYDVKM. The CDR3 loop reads CATKRGLNTGELFF. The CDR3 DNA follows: TGTGCCACCAAGCGGGGACTGAACACCGGGGAGCTGTTTTTT.

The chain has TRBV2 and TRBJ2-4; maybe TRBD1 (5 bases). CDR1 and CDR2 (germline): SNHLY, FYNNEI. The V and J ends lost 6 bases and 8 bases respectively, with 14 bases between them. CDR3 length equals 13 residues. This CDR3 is CASRKGLSDIQYF. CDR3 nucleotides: TGTGCCAGCAGGAAGGGGCTATCGGACATTCAGTACTTC.

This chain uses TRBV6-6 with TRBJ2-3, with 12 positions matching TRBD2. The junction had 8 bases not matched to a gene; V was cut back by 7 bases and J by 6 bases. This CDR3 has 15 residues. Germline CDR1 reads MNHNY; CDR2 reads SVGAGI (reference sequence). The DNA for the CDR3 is TGTGCCAGCACCCTCTGGACTAGCGGGGCCGATACGCAGTATTTT. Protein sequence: CASTLWTSGADTQYF.

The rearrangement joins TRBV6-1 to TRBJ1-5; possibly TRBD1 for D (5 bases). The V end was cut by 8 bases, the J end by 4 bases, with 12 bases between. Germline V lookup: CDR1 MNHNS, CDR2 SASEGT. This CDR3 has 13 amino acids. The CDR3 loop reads CASAGTENQPQHF. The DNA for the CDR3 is TGTGCCAGCGCGGGGACGGAGAATCAGCCCCAGCATTTT.

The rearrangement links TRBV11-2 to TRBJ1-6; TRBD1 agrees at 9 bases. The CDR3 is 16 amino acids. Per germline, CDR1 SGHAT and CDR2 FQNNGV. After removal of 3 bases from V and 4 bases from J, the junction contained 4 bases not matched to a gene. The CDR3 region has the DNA TGTGCCAGCAGCTTTTGGACAGGGGAGTATAATTCACCCCTCCACTTT. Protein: CASSFWTGEYNSPLHF.

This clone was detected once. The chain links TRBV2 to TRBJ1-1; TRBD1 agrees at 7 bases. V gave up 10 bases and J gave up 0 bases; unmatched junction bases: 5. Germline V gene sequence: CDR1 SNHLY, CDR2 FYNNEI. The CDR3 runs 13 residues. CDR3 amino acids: CATSDRMNTEAFF. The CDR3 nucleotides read TGTGCCACCTCGGACAGGATGAACACTGAAGCTTTCTTT. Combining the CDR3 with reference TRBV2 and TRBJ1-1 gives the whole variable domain EPEVTQTPSHQVTQMGQEVILRCVPISNHLYFYWYRQILGQKVEFLVSFYNNEISEKSEIFDDQFSVERPDGSNFTLKIRSTKLEDSAMYFCATSDRMNTEAFFGQGTRLTVV.

The CDR3 DNA follows: TGTGCCAGCAGCCAACAAACAGGAAACAATCAGCCCCAGCATTTT. Protein: CASSQQTGNNQPQHF. This chain uses TRBV7-2 with TRBJ1-5; TRBD1 is a possible D gene (5 bases). Germline V gene data show CDR1 as SGHTA and CDR2 as FQGNSA. V was trimmed by 5 bases and J by 3 bases, leaving 14 bases between them. CDR3 length: 15 residues. Using reference TRBV7-2 and TRBJ1-5 for the parts outside the CDR3, the full variable domain is GAGVSQSPSNKVTEKGKDVELRCDPISGHTALYWYRQSLGQGLEFLIYFQGNSAPDKSGLPSDRFSAERTGGSVSTLTIQRTQQEDSAVYLCASSQQTGNNQPQHFGDGTRLSIL.

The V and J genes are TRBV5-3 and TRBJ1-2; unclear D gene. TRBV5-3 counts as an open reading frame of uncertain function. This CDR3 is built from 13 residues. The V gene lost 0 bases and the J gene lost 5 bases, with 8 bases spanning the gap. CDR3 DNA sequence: TGTGCCAGAAGCTTGGGCAGGATGTATGGCTACACCTTC. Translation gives CARSLGRMYGYTF.

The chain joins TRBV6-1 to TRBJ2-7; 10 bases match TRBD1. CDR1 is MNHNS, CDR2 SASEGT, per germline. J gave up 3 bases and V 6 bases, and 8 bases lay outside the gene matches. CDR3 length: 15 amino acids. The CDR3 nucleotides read TGTGCCAGCAGCCCCGTGACAGGGGGCTACTACGAGCAGTACTTC. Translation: CASSPVTGGYYEQYF.

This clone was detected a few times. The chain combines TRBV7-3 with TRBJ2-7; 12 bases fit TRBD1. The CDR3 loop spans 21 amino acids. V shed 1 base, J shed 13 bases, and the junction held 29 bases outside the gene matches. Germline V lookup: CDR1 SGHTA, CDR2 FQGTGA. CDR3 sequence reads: CASSLKRKGTGGARGWGGLYF. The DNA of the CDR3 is TGTGCCAGCAGCTTAAAGAGGAAAGGGACAGGGGGCGCCAGGGGGTGGGGGGGGCTTTACTTC.

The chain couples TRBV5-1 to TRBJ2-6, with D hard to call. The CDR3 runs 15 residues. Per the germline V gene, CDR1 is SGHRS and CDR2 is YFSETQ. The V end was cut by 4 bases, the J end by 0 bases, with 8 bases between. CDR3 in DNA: TGCGCCAGCAGCCTGCTCAGCTCTGGGGCCAACGTCCTGACTTTC. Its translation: CASSLLSSGANVLTF.

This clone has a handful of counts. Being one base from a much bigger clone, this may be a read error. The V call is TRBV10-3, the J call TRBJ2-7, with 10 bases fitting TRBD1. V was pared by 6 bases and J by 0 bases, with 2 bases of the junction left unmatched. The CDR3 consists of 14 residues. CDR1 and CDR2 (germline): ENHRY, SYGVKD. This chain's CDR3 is CAISGQGGSYEQYF. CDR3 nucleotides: TGTGCCATCAGCGGACAGGGGGGCTCCTACGAGCAGTACTTC.

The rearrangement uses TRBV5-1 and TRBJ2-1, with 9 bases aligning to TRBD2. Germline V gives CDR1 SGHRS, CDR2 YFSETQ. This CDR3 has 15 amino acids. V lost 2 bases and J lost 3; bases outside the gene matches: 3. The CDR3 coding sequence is TGCGCCAGCAGCTTTAGCGGGAGCGACTACAATGAGCAGTTCTTC. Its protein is CASSFSGSDYNEQFF.

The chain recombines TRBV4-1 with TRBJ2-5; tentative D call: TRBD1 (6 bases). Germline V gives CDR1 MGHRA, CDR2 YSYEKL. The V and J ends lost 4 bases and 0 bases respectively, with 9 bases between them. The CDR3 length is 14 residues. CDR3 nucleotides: TGCGCCAGCAGCCGCGACAGGTACCAAGAGACCCAGTACTTC. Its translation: CASSRDRYQETQYF.

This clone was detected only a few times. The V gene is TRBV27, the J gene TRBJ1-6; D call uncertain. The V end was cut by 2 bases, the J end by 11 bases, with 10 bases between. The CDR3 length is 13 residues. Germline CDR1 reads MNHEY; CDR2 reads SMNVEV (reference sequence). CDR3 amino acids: CASSLGLRTPLHF. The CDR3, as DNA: TGTGCCAGCAGTTTAGGGCTCCGGACACCCCTCCACTTT.